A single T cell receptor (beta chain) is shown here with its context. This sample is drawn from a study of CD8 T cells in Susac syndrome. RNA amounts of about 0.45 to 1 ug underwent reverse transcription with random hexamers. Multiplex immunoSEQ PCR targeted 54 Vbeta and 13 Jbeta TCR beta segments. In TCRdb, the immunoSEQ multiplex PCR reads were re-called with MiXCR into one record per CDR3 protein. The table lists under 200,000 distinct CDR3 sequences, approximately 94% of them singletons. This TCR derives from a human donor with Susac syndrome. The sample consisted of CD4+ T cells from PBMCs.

CDR3 amino acids: CASSEDNGPYNEQFF. CDR3 coding DNA: TGTGCCAGCAGTGAAGATAATGGGCCCTACAATGAGCAGTTCTTC. V is TRBV2 and J is TRBJ2-1, with no clear D. Germline CDR1 reads SNHLY; CDR2 reads FYNNEI. Trimming removed 1 base at V and 2 bases at J, with 9 bases between. The CDR3 extends over 15 amino acids.